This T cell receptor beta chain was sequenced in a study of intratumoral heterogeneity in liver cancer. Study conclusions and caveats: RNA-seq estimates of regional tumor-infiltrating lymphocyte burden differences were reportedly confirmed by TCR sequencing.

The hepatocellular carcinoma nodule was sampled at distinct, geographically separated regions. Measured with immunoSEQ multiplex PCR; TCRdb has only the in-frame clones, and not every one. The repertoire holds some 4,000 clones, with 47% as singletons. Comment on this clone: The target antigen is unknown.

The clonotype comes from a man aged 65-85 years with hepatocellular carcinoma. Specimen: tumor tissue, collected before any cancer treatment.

The CDR3 sequence: CASSTTLAGAAYNEQFF. DNA of the CDR3: TGTGCCAGTAGTACCACGCTAGCGGGGGCGGCCTACAATGAGCAGTTCTTC. V and J are TRBV19 and TRBJ2-1; TRBD2 agrees at 10 bases. The junction had 8 bases not matched to a gene; V was cut back by 4 bases and J by 2 bases. This CDR3 is 17 amino acids long. Germline assignment: CDR1 LNHDA and CDR2 SQIVND (reference sequence).